Shown below are 14 T cell receptor beta chains from a single sample sequenced in a study of patients and donors after allogeneic stem cell transplantation. From the RT-PCR reads, TCRdb called clonotypes with MiXCR, one entry per CDR3 protein. This sample carries a few hundred thousand distinct CDR3 sequences, roughly 15% of them seen once, and the ten largest clones take around 10%. The source material was blood, either unsorted or a sorted T cell fraction (not recorded which). These receptors came from a human donor who was either an allogeneic HSCT recipient or a stem cell or donor lymphocyte infusion donor (not recorded which). It is not recorded whose cells these are; they may come from a transplant donor.

This clonotype was picked up many times. V gene TRBV12-3 or TRBV12-4 combines with J gene TRBJ2-7; 10 nucleotides match TRBD1. V trimming: 5 bases; J trimming: 4 bases; junction bases outside the gene matches: 8. The CDR3 runs to 15 residues. This CDR3 reads CASSPRQGAGYEQYF. In nucleotides, the CDR3 is TGTGCCAGCAGTCCTAGACAGGGGGCAGGTTACGAGCAGTACTTC.

The chain is built from TRBV5-6 and TRBJ2-5; 7 bases are a match to TRBD2. V gave up 6 bases and J gave up 4 bases; unmatched junction bases: 9. Germline V gene lookup returns CDR1 SGHDT and CDR2 YYEEEE. The CDR3 has 14 amino acids. In nucleotides, the CDR3 is TGTGCCAGCATCTCAGCGGGGAAAGGAGAGACCCAGTACTTC. This gives the protein CASISAGKGETQYF.

This clonotype was counted only a few times. The rearrangement links TRBV20-1 to TRBJ2-3, with 9 positions matching TRBD1. The CDR3 length is 15 residues. The J segment lost 3 bases and the V segment lost 3 bases, leaving 7 bases of the junction unmatched. Germline assignment: CDR1 DFQATT and CDR2 SNEGSKA (reference sequence). CDR3 DNA sequence: TGCAGTGCTAGTGTAGGGACAGGGAGAACAGATACGCAGTATTTT. It codes for CSASVGTGRTDTQYF.

The chain recombines TRBV12-3 or TRBV12-4 with TRBJ2-2, with D possibly TRBD2 on 6 matching bases. The CDR3 covers 15 residues. V was trimmed by 6 bases and J by 1 base, leaving 12 bases between them. For the CDR3, the DNA is TGTGCCAGCAGCCGGGACTTGTGGAACACCGGGGAGCTGTTTTTT. Translated, it gives CASSRDLWNTGELFF.

The rearrangement uses TRBV30 and TRBJ2-6; D unclear. The germline gives CDR1 GTSNPN, CDR2 SVGIG (reference sequence). The CDR3 consists of 14 residues. Trimming took off 1 base at V and 0 bases at J, with 4 bases between the two ends. The CDR3 region has the DNA TGTGCCTGGAGTGGAACCTCTGGGGCCAACGTCCTGACTTTC. It codes for CAWSGTSGANVLTF.

The chain combines TRBV5-4 with TRBJ2-3; D perhaps matches TRBD1 (6 bases). CDR3 length: 16 residues. The germline V gene encodes CDR1 SGHNT and CDR2 YYREEE (reference sequence). With 0 bases removed from V and 0 bases from J, the gap between germline ends came to 11 bases. DNA of the CDR3: TGTGCCAGCAGCTTGGGAACGACAGGAAGCACAGATACGCAGTATTTT. Translated: CASSLGTTGSTDTQYF.

The chain employs TRBV30 and TRBJ1-2; D not certain. This CDR3 contains 13 residues. Germline V gene lookup returns CDR1 GTSNPN and CDR2 SVGIG (reference sequence). Trimming shortened V by 3 bases and J by 4 bases, and 12 bases separated the two germline ends. CDR3 sequence: CAWRGRSTYGYTF. For the CDR3, the DNA is TGTGCCTGGAGGGGGAGGTCGACCTATGGCTACACCTTC.

This clonotype was detected many times. CDR3 bases: TGTGCCAGCAGCGCTAGCGGGGGGAAAGAGACCCAGTACTTC. Its protein is CASSASGGKETQYF. The chain recombines TRBV7-9 with TRBJ2-5; 11 bases are a match to TRBD2. There are 14 residues in the CDR3. Trimming took 5 bases from V and 3 from J; bases not matched to a gene: 2. Germline values: CDR1 SEHNR, CDR2 FQNEAQ (reference sequence).

This chain uses TRBV11-1 with TRBJ2-1, with D possibly being TRBD2 (5 bases). This CDR3 has 14 residues. Trimming cost V 3 bases and J 7 bases, with 13 bases left between them. The germline V gene encodes CDR1 SGHAT and CDR2 FQDESV (reference sequence). The CDR3 sequence is CASSFDGVRNEQFF. In DNA, the CDR3 is TGTGCCAGCAGCTTCGACGGGGTTCGGAATGAGCAGTTCTTC.

V gene TRBV9 combines with J gene TRBJ2-2; D not resolved. The CDR3 sequence is 16 residues long. V lost 0 bases and J 4 bases, leaving 13 bases between the germline ends. Looked up from germline, CDR1 is SGDLS and CDR2 is YYNGEE. CDR3 bases: TGTGCCAGCAGCGTAGCGCTGGGTAGAAGCACCGGGGAGCTGTTTTTT. Translation: CASSVALGRSTGELFF.

This clonotype showed up many times. The chain carries TRBV7-2 and TRBJ1-1; tentatively, D is TRBD1 (5 bases). CDR3 length: 16 amino acids. CDR1 and CDR2 from the germline V gene are SGHTA and FQGNSA. The germline V and J ends were trimmed by 4 bases and 6 bases, with 21 bases remaining between them. CDR3 nucleotide sequence: TGTGCCAGCAGCTCACCCCCTGGGGCCAAAGGTTCTGAAGCTTTCTTT. Protein: CASSSPPGAKGSEAFF.

This clonotype has a count of ten or more. The chain links TRBV3-1 to TRBJ2-1; no definite D call. V was clipped by 1 base and J by 0 bases, with 10 bases between them. The CDR3 spans 16 residues. From germline, CDR1 is LGHDT and CDR2 YNNKEL (reference sequence). CDR3 residues: CASSQVGGTSYNEQFF. The CDR3 DNA reads as TGTGCCAGCAGCCAAGTGGGCGGTACCTCCTACAATGAGCAGTTCTTC.

This clonotype occurred many times. The gene calls are TRBV20-1 and TRBJ1-1; TRBD1 is a possible D gene (5 bases). The CDR3 runs 12 residues. Germline V gives CDR1 DFQATT, CDR2 SNEGSKA (reference sequence). Trimming took off 6 bases at V and 6 bases at J, with 14 bases between the two ends. CDR3 region: CSAKSGTAEAFF. The CDR3 bases are TGCAGTGCCAAATCAGGGACCGCTGAAGCTTTCTTT.

In its sample, this clonotype was seen a few times. This rearrangement joins TRBV29-1 to TRBJ2-7, with D hard to call. Germline CDR1 SQVTM, CDR2 ANQGSEA. The CDR3 has 11 residues. V shed 6 bases and J shed 1 base, with 7 bases lying between them. For the CDR3, the DNA is TGCAGCGTCGTCGGGTCCTACGAGCAGTACTTC. Translation gives CSVVGSYEQYF.